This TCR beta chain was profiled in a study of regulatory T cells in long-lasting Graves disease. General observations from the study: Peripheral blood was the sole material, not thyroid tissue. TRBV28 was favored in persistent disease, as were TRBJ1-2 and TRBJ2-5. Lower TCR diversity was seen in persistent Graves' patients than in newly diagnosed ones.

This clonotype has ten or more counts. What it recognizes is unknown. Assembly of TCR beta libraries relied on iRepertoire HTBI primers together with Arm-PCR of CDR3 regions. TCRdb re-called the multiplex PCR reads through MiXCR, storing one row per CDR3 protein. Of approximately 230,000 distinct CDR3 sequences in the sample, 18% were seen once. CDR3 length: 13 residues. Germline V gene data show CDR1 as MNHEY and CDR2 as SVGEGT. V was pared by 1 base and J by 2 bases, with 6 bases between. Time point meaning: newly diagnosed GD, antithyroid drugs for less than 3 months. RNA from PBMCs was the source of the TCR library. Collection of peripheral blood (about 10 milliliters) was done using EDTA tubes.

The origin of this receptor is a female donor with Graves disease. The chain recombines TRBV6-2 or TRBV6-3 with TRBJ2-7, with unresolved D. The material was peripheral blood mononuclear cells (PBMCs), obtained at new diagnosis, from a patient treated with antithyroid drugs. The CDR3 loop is CASSYLGTYEQYF. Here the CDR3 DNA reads TGTGCCAGCAGTTACTTGGGAACCTACGAGCAGTACTTC.